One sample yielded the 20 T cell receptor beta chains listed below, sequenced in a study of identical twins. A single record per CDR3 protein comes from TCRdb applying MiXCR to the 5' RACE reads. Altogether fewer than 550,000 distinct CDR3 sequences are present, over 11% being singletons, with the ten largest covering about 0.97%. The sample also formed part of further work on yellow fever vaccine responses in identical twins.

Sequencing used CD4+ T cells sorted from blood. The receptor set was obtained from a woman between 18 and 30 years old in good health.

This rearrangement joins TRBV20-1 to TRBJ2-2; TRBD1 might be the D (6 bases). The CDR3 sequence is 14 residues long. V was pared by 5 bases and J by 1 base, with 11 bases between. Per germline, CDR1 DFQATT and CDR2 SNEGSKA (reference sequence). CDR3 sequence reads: CSAQEGENTGELFF. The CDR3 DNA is TGCAGTGCTCAAGAGGGGGAGAACACCGGGGAGCTGTTTTTT.

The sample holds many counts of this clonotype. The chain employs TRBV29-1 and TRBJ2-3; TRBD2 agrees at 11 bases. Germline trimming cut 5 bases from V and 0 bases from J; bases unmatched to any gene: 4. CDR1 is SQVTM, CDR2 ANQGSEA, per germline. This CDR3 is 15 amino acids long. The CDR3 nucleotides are TGCAGCGTTTCTGGGACTAGCGGAAGCACAGATACGCAGTATTTT. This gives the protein CSVSGTSGSTDTQYF.

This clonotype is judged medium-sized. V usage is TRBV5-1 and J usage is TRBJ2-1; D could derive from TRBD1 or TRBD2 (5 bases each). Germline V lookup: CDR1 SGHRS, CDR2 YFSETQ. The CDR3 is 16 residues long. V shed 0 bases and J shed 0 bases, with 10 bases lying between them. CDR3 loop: CASSLAAGSSYNEQFF. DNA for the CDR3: TGCGCCAGCAGCTTGGCCGCAGGGAGCTCCTACAATGAGCAGTTCTTC.

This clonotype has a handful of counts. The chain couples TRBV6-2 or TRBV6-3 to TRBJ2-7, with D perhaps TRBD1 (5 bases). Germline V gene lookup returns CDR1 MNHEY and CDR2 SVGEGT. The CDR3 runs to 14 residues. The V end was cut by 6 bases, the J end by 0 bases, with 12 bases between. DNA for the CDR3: TGTGCCAGCAGAACACAGGAGAGCTCCTACGAGCAGTACTTC. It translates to CASRTQESSYEQYF.

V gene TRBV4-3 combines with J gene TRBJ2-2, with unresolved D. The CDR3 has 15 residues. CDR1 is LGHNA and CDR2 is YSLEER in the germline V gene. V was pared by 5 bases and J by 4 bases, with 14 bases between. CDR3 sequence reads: CASSTEVLVTGELFF. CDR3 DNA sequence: TGCGCCAGCAGCACTGAAGTATTAGTCACCGGGGAGCTGTTTTTT.

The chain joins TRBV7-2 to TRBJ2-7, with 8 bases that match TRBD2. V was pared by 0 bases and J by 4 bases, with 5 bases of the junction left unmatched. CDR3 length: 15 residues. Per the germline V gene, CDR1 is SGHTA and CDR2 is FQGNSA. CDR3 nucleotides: TGTGCCAGCAGCTTAGCGGCGGGGGGTAGGTACGAGCAGTACTTC. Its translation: CASSLAAGGRYEQYF.

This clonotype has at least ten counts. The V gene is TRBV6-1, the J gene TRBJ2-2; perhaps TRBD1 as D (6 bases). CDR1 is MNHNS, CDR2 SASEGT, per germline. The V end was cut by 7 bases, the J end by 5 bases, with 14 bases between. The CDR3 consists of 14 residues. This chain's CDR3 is CASIQGWYTGELFF. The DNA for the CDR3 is TGTGCCAGCATCCAGGGGTGGTATACCGGGGAGCTGTTTTTT.

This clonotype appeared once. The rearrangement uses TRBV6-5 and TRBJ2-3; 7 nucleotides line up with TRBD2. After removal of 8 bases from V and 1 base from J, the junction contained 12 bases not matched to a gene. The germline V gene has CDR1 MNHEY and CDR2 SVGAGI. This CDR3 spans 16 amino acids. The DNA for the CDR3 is TGTGCCAGCCGTCTCGACGGGCTAGCGGGCACAGATACGCAGTATTTT. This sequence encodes CASRLDGLAGTDTQYF.

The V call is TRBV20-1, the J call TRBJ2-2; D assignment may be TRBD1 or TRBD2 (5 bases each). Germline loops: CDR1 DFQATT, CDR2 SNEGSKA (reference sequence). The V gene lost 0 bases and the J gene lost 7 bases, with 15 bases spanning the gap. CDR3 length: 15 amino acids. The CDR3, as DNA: TGCAGTGCTAGAGAGGCCGCCGGGACCATCGGGGAGCTGTTTTTT. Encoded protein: CSAREAAGTIGELFF.

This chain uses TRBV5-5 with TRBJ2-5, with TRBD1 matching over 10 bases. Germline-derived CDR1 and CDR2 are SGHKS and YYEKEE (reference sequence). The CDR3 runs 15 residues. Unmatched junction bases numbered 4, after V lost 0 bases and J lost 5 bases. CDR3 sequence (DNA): TGTGCCAGCAGCTTGGGACAGGGGGCCTTGGAGACCCAGTACTTC. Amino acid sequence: CASSLGQGALETQYF. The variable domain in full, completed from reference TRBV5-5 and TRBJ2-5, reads DAGVTQSPTHLIKTRGQQVTLRCSPISGHKSVSWYQQVLGQGPQFIFQYYEKEERGRGNFPDRFSARQFPNYSSELNVNALLLGDSALYLCASSLGQGALETQYFGPGTRLLVL.

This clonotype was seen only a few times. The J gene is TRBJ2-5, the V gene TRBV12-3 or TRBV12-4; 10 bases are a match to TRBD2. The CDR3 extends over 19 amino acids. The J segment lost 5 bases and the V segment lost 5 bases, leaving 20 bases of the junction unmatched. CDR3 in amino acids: CASSGTSETDSVTRETQYF. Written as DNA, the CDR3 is TGTGCCAGCAGTGGGACTAGCGAGACCGATAGTGTTACGAGGGAGACCCAGTACTTC.

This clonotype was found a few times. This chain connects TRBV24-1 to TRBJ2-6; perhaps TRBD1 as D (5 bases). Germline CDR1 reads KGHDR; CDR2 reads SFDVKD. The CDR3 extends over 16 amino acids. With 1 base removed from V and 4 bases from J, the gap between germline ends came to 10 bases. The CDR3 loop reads CATSDFTGSGANVLTF. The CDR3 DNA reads TGTGCCACCAGTGATTTCACAGGCTCCGGGGCCAACGTCCTGACTTTC.

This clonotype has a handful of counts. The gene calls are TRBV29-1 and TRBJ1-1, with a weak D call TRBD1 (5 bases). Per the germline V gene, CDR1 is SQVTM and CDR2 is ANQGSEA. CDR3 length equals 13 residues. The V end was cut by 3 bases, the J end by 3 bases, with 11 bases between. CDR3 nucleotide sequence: TGCAGCGTTGAGGGGACGGGAGACACTGAAGCTTTCTTT. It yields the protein CSVEGTGDTEAFF. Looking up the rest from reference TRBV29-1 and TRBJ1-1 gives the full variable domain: SAVISQKPSRDICQRGTSLTIQCQVDSQVTMMFWYRQQPGQSLTLIATANQGSEATYESGFVIDKFPISRPNLTFSTLTVSNMSPEDSSIYLCSVEGTGDTEAFFGQGTRLTVV.

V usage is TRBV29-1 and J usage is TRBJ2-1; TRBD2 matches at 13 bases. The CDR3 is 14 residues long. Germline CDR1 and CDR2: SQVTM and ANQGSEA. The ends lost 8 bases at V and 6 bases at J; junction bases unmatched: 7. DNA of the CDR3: TGCAGCTCAACTAGCGGGAGGGCCGGCAATGAGCAGTTCTTC. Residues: CSSTSGRAGNEQFF.

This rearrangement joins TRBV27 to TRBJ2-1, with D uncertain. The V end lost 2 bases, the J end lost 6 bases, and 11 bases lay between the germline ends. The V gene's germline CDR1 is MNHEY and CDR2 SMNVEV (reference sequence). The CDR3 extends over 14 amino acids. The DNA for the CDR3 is TGTGCCAGCAGTTTAGGGCAGAAAATCAATGAGCAGTTCTTC. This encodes CASSLGQKINEQFF.

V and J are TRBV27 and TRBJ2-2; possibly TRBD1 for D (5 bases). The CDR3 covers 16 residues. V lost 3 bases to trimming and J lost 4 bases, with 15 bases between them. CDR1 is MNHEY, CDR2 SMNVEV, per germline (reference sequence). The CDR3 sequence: CASSFQGRVSTGELFF. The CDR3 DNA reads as TGTGCCAGCAGTTTCCAGGGTCGGGTTAGCACCGGGGAGCTGTTTTTT.

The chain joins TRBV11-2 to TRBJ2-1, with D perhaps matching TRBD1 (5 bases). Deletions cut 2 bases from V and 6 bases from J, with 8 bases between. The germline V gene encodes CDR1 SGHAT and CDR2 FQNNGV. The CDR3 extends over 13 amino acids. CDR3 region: CASSLQGINEQFF. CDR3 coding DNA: TGTGCCAGCAGCTTACAGGGTATCAATGAGCAGTTCTTC. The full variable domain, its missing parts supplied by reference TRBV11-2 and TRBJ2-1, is EAGVAQSPRYKIIEKRQSVAFWCNPISGHATLYWYQQILGQGPKLLIQFQNNGVVDDSQLPKDRFSAERLKGVDSTLKIQPAKLEDSAVYLCASSLQGINEQFFGPGTRLTVL.

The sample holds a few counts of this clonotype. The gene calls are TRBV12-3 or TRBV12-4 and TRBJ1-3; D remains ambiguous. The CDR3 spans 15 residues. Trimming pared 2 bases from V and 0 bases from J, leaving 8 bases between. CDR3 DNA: TGTGCCAGCAGTTTATGGGCAAGCTCTGGAAACACCATATATTTT. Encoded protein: CASSLWASSGNTIYF.

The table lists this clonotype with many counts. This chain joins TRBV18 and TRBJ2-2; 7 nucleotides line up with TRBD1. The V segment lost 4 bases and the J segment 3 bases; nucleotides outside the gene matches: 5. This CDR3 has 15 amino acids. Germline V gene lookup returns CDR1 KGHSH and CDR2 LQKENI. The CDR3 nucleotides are TGTGCCAGCTCACACCGGGACAGCGACACCGGGGAGCTGTTTTTT. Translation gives CASSHRDSDTGELFF.

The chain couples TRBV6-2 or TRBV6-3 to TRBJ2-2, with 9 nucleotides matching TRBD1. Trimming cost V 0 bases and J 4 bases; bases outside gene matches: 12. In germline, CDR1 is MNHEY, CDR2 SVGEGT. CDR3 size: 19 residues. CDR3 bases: TGTGCCAGCAGTTACTCCAGAGCCGGGACAGGGCCATTCACCGGGGAGCTGTTTTTT. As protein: CASSYSRAGTGPFTGELFF.